The clone carrying this T cell receptor (beta chain) was seen a few times. Its antigen is as yet unknown. This entry is derived from a study of T cell repertoires in cytomegalovirus infection. Looking at the study overall: The study used recently identified HLA-C-restricted and well-studied HLA-B-restricted CMV epitopes. Signatures in public TCR beta sequences pointed to both CMV infection and matching HLA type. The study, taken as a whole, reports: Predominance within the ex vivo response was attributable to HLA-C-restricted CMV-specific TCR beta clonotypes.

One entry per CDR3 protein results from TCRdb running MiXCR on the reads. The profile covers roughly 990,000 distinct CDR3 sequences, with around 30% appearing a single time and roughly an eighth taken by the ten largest. The receptor comes from a human donor in good health (CMV status not recorded). Some clones in this sample may be carry-over from other donors' samples. The source was cultured CD8+ T cells from PBMCs, collected from culture after CMV antigen stimulation.

Here the CDR3 reads CASSLETGGEDEKLFF. As DNA, the CDR3 is TGCGCCAGCAGCTTGGAAACAGGGGGCGAAGATGAAAAACTGTTTTTT. The chain uses TRBV5-1 and TRBJ1-4, with 9 bases lining up with TRBD1. Germline CDR1 reads SGHRS; CDR2 reads YFSETQ. V shed 0 bases and J 6 bases; nucleotides not matched to a gene: 6. The CDR3 totals 16 residues.